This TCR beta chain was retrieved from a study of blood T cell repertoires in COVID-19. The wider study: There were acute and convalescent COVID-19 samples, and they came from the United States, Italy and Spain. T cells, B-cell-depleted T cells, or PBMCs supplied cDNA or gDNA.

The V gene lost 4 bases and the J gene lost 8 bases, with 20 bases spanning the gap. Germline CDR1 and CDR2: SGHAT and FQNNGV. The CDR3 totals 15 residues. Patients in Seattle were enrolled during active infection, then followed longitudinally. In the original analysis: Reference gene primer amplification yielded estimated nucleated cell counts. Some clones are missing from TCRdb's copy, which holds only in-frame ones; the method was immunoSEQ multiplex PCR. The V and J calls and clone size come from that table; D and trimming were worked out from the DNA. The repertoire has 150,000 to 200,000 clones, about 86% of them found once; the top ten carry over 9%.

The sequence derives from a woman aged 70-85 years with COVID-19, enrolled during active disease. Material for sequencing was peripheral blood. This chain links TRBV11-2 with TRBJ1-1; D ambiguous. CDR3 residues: CASSSPLNRKREAFF. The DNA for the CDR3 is TGTGCCAGCAGCTCCCCCCTAAATCGCAAACGCGAAGCTTTCTTT.